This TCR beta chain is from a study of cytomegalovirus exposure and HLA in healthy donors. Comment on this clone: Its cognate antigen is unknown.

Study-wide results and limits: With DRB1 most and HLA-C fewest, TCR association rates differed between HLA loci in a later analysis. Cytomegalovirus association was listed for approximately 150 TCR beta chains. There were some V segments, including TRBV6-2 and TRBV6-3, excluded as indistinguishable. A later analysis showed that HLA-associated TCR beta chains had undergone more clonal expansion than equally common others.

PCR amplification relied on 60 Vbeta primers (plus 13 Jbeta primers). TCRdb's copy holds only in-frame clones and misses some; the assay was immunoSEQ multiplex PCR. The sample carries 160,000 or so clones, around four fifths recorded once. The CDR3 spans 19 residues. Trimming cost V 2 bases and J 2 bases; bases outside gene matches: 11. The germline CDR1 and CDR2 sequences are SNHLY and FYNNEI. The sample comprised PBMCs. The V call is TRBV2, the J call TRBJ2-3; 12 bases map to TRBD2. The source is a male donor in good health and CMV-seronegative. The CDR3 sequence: CASSEWASGGANPTDTQYF. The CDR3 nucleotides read TGTGCCAGCAGTGAATGGGCTAGCGGGGGGGCCAATCCCACAGATACGCAGTATTTT.